One and the same sample provided the 23 T cell receptor beta chains below, sequenced in a study of blood T cell repertoires in COVID-19. Assay used: immunoSEQ multiplex PCR; TCRdb lists only in-frame clones, some missing. The table includes roughly 350,000 clones, roughly 85% detected once. Sequencing was done on a sample of peripheral blood. These receptors were obtained from a woman aged 18-29 years with acute or convalescent COVID-19.

V and J are TRBV28 and TRBJ1-1, with D perhaps TRBD1 (5 bases). The germline gives CDR1 MDHEN, CDR2 SYDVKM. Trimming shortened V by 7 bases and J by 7 bases, and 16 bases separated the two germline ends. This CDR3 region has 13 residues. CDR3 protein: CASTPGGGVEAFF. The CDR3 DNA is TGTGCCAGCACCCCGGGGGGGGGAGTTGAAGCTTTCTTT.

This chain joins TRBV21-1 and TRBJ2-2; the DNA was not compared with TRBD1, the D call given in the table. TRBV21-1 is termed a pseudogene. The CDR3 sequence is 17 residues long. CDR3 sequence: CASSTAGRLTNTGELFF. The CDR3 DNA reads TGTGCCAGCAGCACCGCAGGTCGGCTGACAAACACCGGGGAGCTGTTTTTT.

The chain employs TRBV30 and TRBJ2-3; D is possibly TRBD1 (5 bases). Germline V gene sequence: CDR1 GTSNPN, CDR2 SVGIG (reference sequence). V was pared by 4 bases and J by 11 bases, with 22 bases between. CDR3 size: 14 residues. The CDR3: CAWTLLGAVPEQYF. CDR3 DNA: TGTGCCTGGACCCTACTTGGGGCGGTTCCTGAGCAGTATTTT.

The chain recombines TRBV12-5 with TRBJ1-2; maybe TRBD1 (6 bases). V lost 2 bases and J lost 5, with 12 bases in between. The CDR3 runs 14 residues. Per the germline V gene, CDR1 is LGHNT and CDR2 is FRNRAP. The CDR3 loop is CASGLRTGTYGYTF. CDR3 DNA: TGTGCTAGTGGTTTGCGGACGGGGACATATGGCTACACCTTC.

This clone was seen only a few times. The chain employs TRBV9 and TRBJ1-2; the match to TRBD1 covers 9 bases. From germline, CDR1 is SGDLS and CDR2 YYNGEE. Trimming cost V 4 bases and J 5 bases; bases outside gene matches: 9. The CDR3 runs 15 residues. The CDR3 DNA reads TGTGCCAGCAGCCAAGGACAGGGGCCCGAATATGGCTACACCTTC. Translation gives CASSQGQGPEYGYTF.

The V call is TRBV2, the J call TRBJ2-1; 14 positions agree with TRBD2. The CDR3 extends over 17 amino acids. With 5 bases clipped from V and 7 bases from J, the junction kept 10 bases outside the gene matches. Germline V gene sequence: CDR1 SNHLY, CDR2 FYNNEI. CDR3 loop: CASSQMTSGGAGNEQFF. The CDR3 nucleotides are TGTGCCAGCAGTCAGATGACTAGCGGGGGGGCAGGGAATGAGCAGTTCTTC. Looking up the rest from reference TRBV2 and TRBJ2-1 gives the full variable domain: EPEVTQTPSHQVTQMGQEVILRCVPISNHLYFYWYRQILGQKVEFLVSFYNNEISEKSEIFDDQFSVERPDGSNFTLKIRSTKLEDSAMYFCASSQMTSGGAGNEQFFGPGTRLTVL.

This rearrangement joins TRBV9 to TRBJ2-1, with 7 bases lining up with TRBD1. Per germline, CDR1 SGDLS and CDR2 YYNGEE. The CDR3 loop spans 18 amino acids. J lost 5 bases, V lost 1 base, and 15 bases had no gene match. The CDR3 region has the DNA TGTGCCAGCAGCGTAACCCCCTCGACAGGGTTCGGCCACAATGAGCAGTTCTTC. It yields the protein CASSVTPSTGFGHNEQFF.

The chain combines TRBV2 with TRBJ2-7, with D possibly matching TRBD2 (5 bases). Germline-derived CDR1 and CDR2 are SNHLY and FYNNEI. V shed 7 bases and J shed 2 bases, with 9 bases lying between them. CDR3 length: 12 amino acids. CDR3 bases: TGTGCCAGCAACGGGGAGCCCTACGAGCAGTACTTC. It specifies CASNGEPYEQYF. Variable domain in full (rest from reference TRBV2 and TRBJ2-7): EPEVTQTPSHQVTQMGQEVILRCVPISNHLYFYWYRQILGQKVEFLVSFYNNEISEKSEIFDDQFSVERPDGSNFTLKIRSTKLEDSAMYFCASNGEPYEQYFGPGTRLTVT.

The chain couples TRBV29-1 to TRBJ1-1, with no clear D. Germline V gene lookup returns CDR1 SQVTM and CDR2 ANQGSEA. CDR3 size: 14 residues. Trimming removed 1 base from V and 1 base from J, with 10 bases in between. The CDR3 sequence: CSVEARLWNTEAFF. DNA for the CDR3: TGCAGCGTTGAAGCCCGTCTCTGGAACACTGAAGCTTTCTTT.

This rearrangement joins TRBV18 to TRBJ2-3, with TRBD2 matching 10 bases. CDR1 KGHSH and CDR2 LQKENI come from the germline V gene. The CDR3 runs 15 residues. The junction had 3 bases not matched to a gene; V was cut back by 4 bases and J by 2 bases. As DNA, the CDR3 is TGTGCCAGCTCACGTAGCGGGGGGACCACAGATACGCAGTATTTT. Translation: CASSRSGGTTDTQYF.

V and J are TRBV5-5 and TRBJ1-6; no firm D call. The germline gives CDR1 SGHKS, CDR2 YYEKEE (reference sequence). This CDR3 comprises 15 residues. V was shortened by 2 bases and J by 5 bases, with 11 bases between the two germline ends. The CDR3 is CASSLNTNDNSPLHF. CDR3 sequence (DNA): TGTGCCAGCAGCTTAAACACTAATGATAATTCACCCCTCCACTTT.

The V and J genes are TRBV28 and TRBJ1-1; 8 positions match TRBD1. Germline V gene lookup returns CDR1 MDHEN and CDR2 SYDVKM. The CDR3 is 14 residues long. V shed 2 bases, J shed 2 bases, and the junction held 1 base outside the gene matches. The CDR3 sequence is CASSLGQGNTEAFF. CDR3 DNA: TGTGCCAGCAGTTTAGGACAGGGAAACACTGAAGCTTTCTTT.

This sequence joins TRBV28 and TRBJ1-5; TRBD1 aligns across 10 bases. Germline V gene lookup returns CDR1 MDHEN and CDR2 SYDVKM. J was trimmed by 7 bases and V by 2 bases; bases with no gene match: 8. The CDR3 is 16 residues long. In DNA, the CDR3 is TGTGCCAGCAGTTTAAAAAGGACGGGACAGGGGCAGCCCCAGCATTTT. Residues: CASSLKRTGQGQPQHF.

The chain has TRBV5-1 and TRBJ1-1, with D perhaps matching TRBD1 (6 bases). Germline CDR1 reads SGHRS; CDR2 reads YFSETQ. Trimming took 4 bases from V and 0 from J, leaving 10 bases between them. The CDR3 covers 14 residues. CDR3 region: CASSDGQLNTEAFF. The CDR3 nucleotides read TGCGCCAGCAGCGATGGACAGTTGAACACTGAAGCTTTCTTT.

The rearrangement links TRBV19 to TRBJ2-1, with a possible D match to TRBD2 (6 bases). CDR1 is LNHDA, CDR2 SQIVND, per germline (reference sequence). V was clipped by 7 bases and J by 4 bases, with 14 bases between them. The CDR3 length is 14 residues. CDR3 loop: CASTGNREYNEQFF. The CDR3 nucleotides read TGTGCCAGTACCGGGAACCGGGAGTACAATGAGCAGTTCTTC.

The chain carries TRBV29-1 and TRBJ2-7; D may be TRBD1 (6 bases). V lost 4 bases and J lost 1, with 17 bases in between. This CDR3 has 15 residues. CDR1 is SQVTM and CDR2 is ANQGSEA in the germline V gene. The CDR3 loop reads CSVGPRQARSYEQYF. The CDR3 bases are TGCAGCGTTGGACCCCGACAGGCCCGATCCTACGAGCAGTACTTC.

The J gene is TRBJ2-7, the V gene TRBV10-1; D perhaps matches TRBD1 (7 bases). V was trimmed by 5 bases and J by 5 bases, leaving 19 bases between them. The CDR3 runs to 15 residues. Germline CDR1 reads WNHNN; CDR2 reads SYGVQD (reference sequence). The CDR3 DNA is TGCGCCAGCAGTCCCTCCGGAGGGGGCCCGGACGAGCAGTACTTC. Translated, it gives CASSPSGGGPDEQYF.

A remark on this clone: At the DNA level, this CDR3 is encoded by other sequences in the same sample as well. The chain links TRBV12-3 or TRBV12-4 to TRBJ1-1; D unresolved. The CDR3 loop spans 12 amino acids. Trimming removed 3 bases at V and 4 bases at J, with 6 bases between. The CDR3: CASSFSGTEAFF. For the CDR3, the DNA is TGTGCCAGCAGTTTTTCGGGCACTGAAGCTTTCTTT.

This chain links TRBV11-2 with TRBJ2-3; 8 positions match TRBD2. Per the germline V gene, CDR1 is SGHAT and CDR2 is FQNNGV. V shed 7 bases and J 5 bases; nucleotides not matched to a gene: 11. CDR3 size: 15 residues. For the CDR3, the DNA is TGTGCCAGCATCCCGGGCGGGGGGCGGAGAGATACGCAGTATTTT. It codes for CASIPGGGRRDTQYF.

The rearrangement uses TRBV4-1 and TRBJ2-1; 13 bases fit TRBD2. The CDR3 covers 20 residues. Germline CDR1 and CDR2: MGHRA and YSYEKL. Trimming took 2 bases from V and 3 from J; bases not matched to a gene: 13. The CDR3 is CASSQLFNPRTSGGYNEQFF. The DNA of the CDR3 is TGCGCCAGCAGCCAACTCTTTAACCCCCGGACTAGCGGGGGCTACAATGAGCAGTTCTTC.

The V call is TRBV2, the J call TRBJ1-4, with D perhaps matching TRBD1 (6 bases). V was pared by 7 bases and J by 5 bases, with 14 bases between. CDR3 length equals 14 residues. In germline, CDR1 is SNHLY, CDR2 FYNNEI. In nucleotides, the CDR3 is TGTGCCAGCACCGTTGACAGGCGGAATGAAAAACTGTTTTTT. Amino acid sequence: CASTVDRRNEKLFF.

As concerns this clone: In the same sample, other DNA sequences code for this CDR3. The genes are TRBV5-1 and TRBJ1-2; D gene ambiguous. This CDR3 has 14 amino acids. Trimming removed 2 bases at V and 3 bases at J, with 11 bases between. Germline V gives CDR1 SGHRS, CDR2 YFSETQ. For the CDR3, the DNA is TGCGCCAGCAGCTTTGGTACCGGAGACTATGGCTACACCTTC. Amino acids: CASSFGTGDYGYTF.

The gene calls are TRBV27 and TRBJ2-1; D is undetermined. The V gene's germline CDR1 is MNHEY and CDR2 SMNVEV (reference sequence). The V and J ends lost 2 bases and 3 bases respectively, with 14 bases between them. This CDR3 contains 16 residues. CDR3 amino acids: CASSLNGRTDYNEQFF. CDR3 DNA: TGTGCCAGCAGTTTAAATGGGCGAACAGACTACAATGAGCAGTTCTTC.